These 31 T cell receptor beta chains were sequenced from one sample in a study of cytomegalovirus exposure and HLA in healthy donors. The PCR employed 60 Vbeta primers together with 13 Jbeta primers. Clones were sequenced by immunoSEQ multiplex PCR, and TCRdb holds only the in-frame ones, with some missing. The sample shows about 130,000 clones, approximately 79% of them seen only once. Sample: PBMCs. These TCRs come from a man between 18 and 35 years old in good health and CMV-seropositive.

This sequence joins TRBV18 and TRBJ1-1; 7 bases line up with TRBD1. Germline-derived CDR1 and CDR2 are KGHSH and LQKENI. With V trimmed by 6 bases and J by 1 base, 5 bases remained unmatched. This CDR3 is 14 amino acids long. CDR3 sequence (DNA): TGTGCCAGCTCGCTACAGGGGCCGAACACTGAAGCTTTCTTT. Encoded protein: CASSLQGPNTEAFF.

V is TRBV19 and J is TRBJ1-5, with 8 positions matching TRBD1. With V trimmed by 0 bases and J by 9 bases, 13 bases remained unmatched. This CDR3 is 17 amino acids long. CDR1 is LNHDA and CDR2 is SQIVND in the germline V gene (reference sequence). This CDR3 is CASSIDGGQERGRPQHF. In DNA form, the CDR3 reads TGTGCCAGTAGTATAGATGGGGGACAGGAAAGAGGGCGGCCCCAGCATTTT.

The CDR3 coding sequence is TGTGCCAGCTCACCACTGCAGCAGGGGACTGAAGCTTTCTTT. Translation: CASSPLQQGTEAFF. The V gene is TRBV18, the J gene TRBJ1-1, with a possible D match to TRBD1 (6 bases). From germline, CDR1 is KGHSH and CDR2 LQKENI. The CDR3 length is 14 residues. With 1 base removed from V and 5 bases from J, the gap between germline ends came to 11 bases.

This CDR3 reads CASSPGTGRSGANVLTF. CDR3 in DNA: TGTGCCAGCAGCCCCGGGACAGGCCGCTCTGGGGCCAACGTCCTGACTTTC. The V gene is TRBV7-3, the J gene TRBJ2-6, with 8 bases lining up with TRBD1. The CDR3 loop spans 17 amino acids. V lost 5 bases to trimming and J lost 0 bases; unmatched junction nucleotides: 6. Germline V CDR1 and CDR2: SGHTA, FQGTGA.

The V call is TRBV2, the J call TRBJ1-1, with a weak D call TRBD1 (6 bases). CDR3 length: 14 residues. In germline, CDR1 is SNHLY, CDR2 FYNNEI. Trimming left V 6 bases short and J 13 bases short, with 24 bases between. In DNA form, the CDR3 reads TGTGCCAGCAGGGCCCGGGACAATTCTCCTGTCGATTTCTTT. Translated, it gives CASRARDNSPVDFF.

The gene calls are TRBV4-1 and TRBJ1-3; possible D gene TRBD1, 5 bases. The CDR3 loop spans 17 amino acids. V was cut by 4 bases and J by 0 bases, with 16 bases left in between. Germline V lookup: CDR1 MGHRA, CDR2 YSYEKL. CDR3 nucleotide sequence: TGCGCCAGCAGCCGAGCCGTACAGGATTACTCTGGAAACACCATATATTTT. Amino acid sequence: CASSRAVQDYSGNTIYF.

J is TRBJ1-5 and V is TRBV10-3; tentatively, D is TRBD1 (6 bases). The CDR3 totals 14 residues. Germline lookup yields CDR1 ENHRY and CDR2 SYGVKD. The ends were cut back, 6 bases at V and 2 bases at J, with 11 bases in the middle. CDR3 in DNA: TGTGCCATCAGCGGGGGGCAGGGCAATCAGCCCCAGCATTTT. Its protein product is CAISGGQGNQPQHF.

The chain's CDR3 is CASSSLSLQAGADTQYF. CDR3 sequence (DNA): TGTGCCAGCAGCTCCCTCTCCCTGCAGGCGGGGGCAGATACGCAGTATTTT. The V and J genes are TRBV7-6 and TRBJ2-3; 7 bases align to TRBD2. V was pared by 4 bases and J by 4 bases, with 14 bases of the junction left unmatched. The CDR3 contains 17 residues. Germline loops: CDR1 SGHVS, CDR2 FNYEAQ.

The chain carries TRBV5-1 and TRBJ2-2; 8 nucleotides agree with TRBD2. V trimming: 3 bases; J trimming: 7 bases; junction bases outside the gene matches: 14. This CDR3 is 17 amino acids long. Per the germline V gene, CDR1 is SGHRS and CDR2 is YFSETQ. CDR3 residues: CASSSGTTLLAGGELFF. In nucleotides, the CDR3 is TGCGCCAGCAGCTCCGGGACAACCCTTCTAGCGGGCGGGGAGCTGTTTTTT.

This clone was seen only once. The rearrangement links TRBV9 to TRBJ1-3, with TRBD1 matching 8 bases. Germline V CDR1 and CDR2: SGDLS, YYNGEE. This CDR3 has 16 amino acids. Trimming at V came to 3 bases and at J to 2 bases, leaving 7 bases not matched to a gene. The CDR3 here is CASSGWQGAAGNTIYF. The CDR3 bases are TGTGCCAGCAGCGGATGGCAGGGGGCTGCTGGAAACACCATATATTTT.

The chain is built from TRBV19 and TRBJ1-1; D remains unclear. The CDR3 consists of 14 residues. Trimming removed 5 bases at V and 4 bases at J, with 14 bases between. CDR1 LNHDA and CDR2 SQIVND come from the germline V gene (reference sequence). This chain's CDR3 is CASSPQVVSTEAFF. CDR3 bases: TGTGCCAGTAGTCCCCAGGTAGTCTCCACTGAAGCTTTCTTT.

The CDR3 here is CASSPTGFGGYTF. Here the CDR3 DNA reads TGTGCCAGCAGCCCGACAGGGTTCGGGGGCTACACCTTC. The V and J genes are TRBV28 and TRBJ1-2, with 7 bases matching TRBD1. CDR3 length equals 13 residues. V lost 6 bases to trimming and J lost 8 bases; unmatched junction nucleotides: 9. Germline loops: CDR1 MDHEN, CDR2 SYDVKM.

The chain recombines TRBV5-3 with TRBJ1-2; 7 nucleotides match TRBD1. TRBV5-3 is annotated as an ORF whose role is uncertain. V lost 3 bases and J lost 2; bases outside the gene matches: 4. CDR3 length equals 14 residues. CDR3 sequence: CARSSGTENYGYTF. The CDR3 region has the DNA TGTGCCAGAAGCTCCGGGACAGAGAACTATGGCTACACCTTC.

This clone turned up a few times. This chain uses TRBV15 with TRBJ2-7; 8 bases agree with TRBD2. The CDR3 totals 18 residues. V lost 0 bases to trimming and J lost 5 bases; unmatched junction nucleotides: 15. CDR1 LNHNV and CDR2 YYDKDF come from the germline V gene (reference sequence). The CDR3 DNA reads as TGTGCCACCAGCAGAGATCCCACTGGGGCGGGGGGCAGGAACGAGCAGTACTTC. It translates to CATSRDPTGAGGRNEQYF.

The J gene is TRBJ2-5, the V gene TRBV21-1; the table's D call TRBD2 went unverified against the DNA. TRBV21-1 is shown as a pseudogene. CDR3 size: 14 residues. The DNA for the CDR3 is TGTGCCAGCAGCAAACTCCCCCCGGAAGAGACCCAGTACTTC. Translation gives CASSKLPPEETQYF.

The chain is built from TRBV19 and TRBJ2-1, with D tentatively TRBD2 (6 bases). V was trimmed by 7 bases and J by 3 bases, leaving 16 bases between them. The germline gives CDR1 LNHDA, CDR2 SQIVND (reference sequence). The CDR3 is 15 amino acids. CDR3 DNA sequence: TGTGCCAGTACCGGGGGACGCCTGAACTACAATGAGCAGTTCTTC. Amino acid sequence: CASTGGRLNYNEQFF.

The chain carries TRBV4-2 and TRBJ2-3; the match to TRBD1 covers 7 bases. Germline-derived CDR1 and CDR2 are LGHNA and YNFKEQ. The CDR3 length is 13 residues. Germline trimming cut 4 bases from V and 4 bases from J; bases unmatched to any gene: 2. The CDR3 loop reads CASSPDRADTQYF. The CDR3 region has the DNA TGTGCCAGCAGCCCAGACAGGGCAGATACGCAGTATTTT.

The rearrangement uses TRBV28 and TRBJ1-2; D gene uncertain. Deletions cut 6 bases from V and 0 bases from J, with 14 bases between. The CDR3 has 15 residues. Germline CDR1 and CDR2: MDHEN and SYDVKM. CDR3 loop: CASRSPSTPNYGYTF. CDR3 coding DNA: TGTGCCAGCAGGTCGCCATCTACTCCTAACTATGGCTACACCTTC.

The J gene is TRBJ2-1, the V gene TRBV7-2, with 9 bases matching TRBD1. Losses at the gene ends were 5 bases for V and 3 bases for J; bases not matched to a gene: 14. CDR3 length equals 18 residues. Germline assignment: CDR1 SGHTA and CDR2 FQGNSA. CDR3 in DNA: TGTGCCAGCAGCCCCCCCGGCAGTGGACAGGGGTTCTACAATGAGCAGTTCTTC. Amino acid sequence: CASSPPGSGQGFYNEQFF.

This clone was seen a few times. The V call is TRBV4-2, the J call TRBJ2-7; TRBD2 matches at 9 bases. Germline V gives CDR1 LGHNA, CDR2 YNFKEQ. This CDR3 contains 18 residues. Trimming at V came to 0 bases and at J to 1 base, leaving 10 bases not matched to a gene. The CDR3 protein is CASSQEVVGGGASYEQYF. DNA of the CDR3: TGTGCCAGCAGCCAAGAAGTTGTTGGCGGGGGGGCTTCCTACGAGCAGTACTTC.

The CDR3 region has the DNA TGTGCCAGCAGGTTACGGGGATCTAGGACAGATACGCAGTATTTT. It is translated as CASRLRGSRTDTQYF. The chain carries TRBV27 and TRBJ2-3, with D possibly matching TRBD2 (5 bases). CDR3 size: 15 residues. Germline lookup yields CDR1 MNHEY and CDR2 SMNVEV (reference sequence). The V gene lost 6 bases and the J gene lost 3 bases, with 16 bases spanning the gap.

The chain uses TRBV27 and TRBJ1-2; D remains unclear. V lost 8 bases and J 7 bases, leaving 11 bases between the germline ends. The CDR3 length is 11 residues. Germline CDR1 reads MNHEY; CDR2 reads SMNVEV (reference sequence). The CDR3 here is CASGPPRGYTF. CDR3 nucleotides: TGTGCCAGCGGGCCCCCGCGTGGCTACACCTTC.

This sequence joins TRBV13 and TRBJ2-7; tentative D call: TRBD2 (6 bases). CDR3 size: 14 residues. V was trimmed by 2 bases and J by 6 bases, leaving 14 bases between them. In germline, CDR1 is PRHDT, CDR2 FYEKMQ (reference sequence). In nucleotides, the CDR3 is TGTGCCAGCAGCTTAAGAGGGGAGGCGTCCGAGCAGTACTTC. Translated, it gives CASSLRGEASEQYF.

The genes are TRBV7-9 and TRBJ1-2; D is perhaps TRBD1 (5 bases). V was shortened by 2 bases and J by 2 bases, with 15 bases between the two germline ends. Looked up from germline, CDR1 is SEHNR and CDR2 is FQNEAQ (reference sequence). There are 16 residues in the CDR3. This CDR3 reads CASSLRGGAKNYGYTF. DNA of the CDR3: TGTGCCAGCAGCTTAAGGGGCGGAGCTAAGAACTATGGCTACACCTTC.

The V and J genes are TRBV6-1 and TRBJ1-5, with a tentative D call TRBD1 (5 bases). The CDR3 is made up of 14 amino acids. CDR1 and CDR2 (germline): MNHNS, SASEGT. V gave up 2 bases and J gave up 4 bases, with 9 bases separating them. CDR3 sequence reads: CASSETTANQPQHF. The CDR3 nucleotides are TGTGCCAGCAGTGAAACGACAGCTAATCAGCCCCAGCATTTT.

The chain's CDR3 is CASTSPSRGLFFTEAFF. CDR3 DNA sequence: TGTGCCAGTACCTCCCCGTCTAGGGGGCTTTTCTTCACTGAAGCTTTCTTT. This sequence joins TRBV19 and TRBJ1-1, with TRBD1 matching 7 bases. Germline CDR1 reads LNHDA; CDR2 reads SQIVND (reference sequence). This CDR3 contains 17 residues. J was trimmed by 4 bases and V by 7 bases; bases with no gene match: 18.

The chain has TRBV5-6 and TRBJ1-5, with D possibly matching TRBD1 (5 bases). The CDR3 loop spans 15 amino acids. V lost 0 bases and J 6 bases, leaving 13 bases between the germline ends. CDR1 SGHDT and CDR2 YYEEEE come from the germline V gene. The CDR3 is CASSLGQMIGQPQHF. The CDR3 DNA sequence: TGTGCCAGCAGCTTGGGACAGATGATAGGTCAGCCCCAGCATTTT.

The chain employs TRBV4-1 and TRBJ2-5, with TRBD1 matching over 8 bases. Germline values: CDR1 MGHRA, CDR2 YSYEKL. Trimming removed 4 bases from V and 3 bases from J; junction bases left unmatched: 13. This CDR3 contains 17 residues. CDR3 loop: CASSRTQAAGGEETQYF. The CDR3 DNA reads as TGCGCCAGCAGCCGAACCCAGGCGGCAGGGGGCGAAGAGACCCAGTACTTC.

The chain joins TRBV5-1 to TRBJ2-3; D is possibly TRBD1 (6 bases). The CDR3 totals 14 residues. The germline V gene encodes CDR1 SGHRS and CDR2 YFSETQ. V lost 3 bases and J 5 bases, leaving 13 bases between the germline ends. CDR3 bases: TGCGCCAGCAGCTCGGCAGGGGCAGGAGATACGCAGTATTTT. This translates into CASSSAGAGDTQYF.

The gene calls are TRBV27 and TRBJ2-1, with D tentatively TRBD1 (5 bases). Germline assignment: CDR1 MNHEY and CDR2 SMNVEV (reference sequence). The CDR3 is 15 residues long. The germline V and J ends were trimmed by 2 bases and 4 bases, with 12 bases remaining between them. The CDR3 bases are TGTGCCAGCAGTTTACGGGCTGGGGCATACAATGAGCAGTTCTTC. Its protein is CASSLRAGAYNEQFF.

This chain connects TRBV10-1 to TRBJ1-1; tentatively, D is TRBD1 (5 bases). Looked up from germline, CDR1 is WNHNN and CDR2 is SYGVQD (reference sequence). Between the trimmed V and J ends, which lost 4 bases and 1 base, there was a span of 7 bases. This CDR3 region has 13 residues. CDR3 residues: CASSGQTNTEAFF. The DNA for the CDR3 is TGCGCCAGCAGTGGACAGACGAACACTGAAGCTTTCTTT.